This T cell receptor beta chain was found in a study of cytomegalovirus exposure and HLA in healthy donors. The overall study: HLA-typed donors were the source of approximately 80 million unique TCRs, which an early data release held.

Researchers ran the PCR with 60 Vbeta and 13 Jbeta primers. Method: immunoSEQ multiplex PCR; TCRdb's copy keeps in-frame clones and lacks some. The table has roughly 180,000 clones, less than 80% seen once. Trimming at V came to 8 bases and at J to 2 bases, leaving 2 bases not matched to a gene. CDR1 MDHEN and CDR2 SYDVKM come from the germline V gene. The length of the CDR3 is 14 residues. The sample consisted of PBMCs. The TCR was taken from a female donor in good health and CMV-seronegative. The chain is built from TRBV28 and TRBJ2-3, with 12 bases that match TRBD2. CDR3 region: CASGTSGSTDTQYF. The CDR3 region has the DNA TGTGCCAGCGGGACTAGCGGGTCCACAGATACGCAGTATTTT.